This is a list of T cell receptor beta chains from one sample in a study of technical replicates of blood from several donors. Sequencing was performed with immunoSEQ multiplex PCR; in TCRdb, only in-frame clones are kept and a portion is missing. Among tens of thousands of clones, roughly 98% were seen once, and the ten largest hold around 0.15%. Sequenced: T cells isolated from PBMCs. All receptors derive from a human donor in good health. Both conserved end residues are part of each CDR3. D genes are given only for firm matches.

TRBD2	TRBV27	TRBJ2-7	CASWEVGTSDPYF
.	TRBV4-2	TRBJ1-1	CASSQVTGANTEAFF
.	TRBV7-9	TRBJ1-4	CASSLDVRVGTNEKLFF
TRBD2	TRBV5-1	TRBJ2-7	CASSLLPSGTYEQYF
TRBD1	TRBV6-1	TRBJ1-2	CASRPGQGNRYGYTF
TRBD2	TRBV7-3	TRBJ2-2	CASNPGLSAGEIGELFF
.	TRBV5-1	TRBJ1-3	CASSLEPSLVGNTIYF
.	TRBV7-9	TRBJ1-3	CASSGDSGNTIYF
TRBD1	TRBV25-1	TRBJ2-4	CASSSGTELNIQYF
TRBD1	TRBV2	TRBJ2-1	CAYFRDRGNNEQFF
.	TRBV5-1	TRBJ2-6	CASSNQGAGGANVLTF
.	TRBV12-5	TRBJ1-5	CASGKDSFLNQPQHF
.	TRBV28	TRBJ2-7	CASSLIFGGASYEQYF
TRBD1	TRBV9	TRBJ2-1	CASSAAGQGYNEQFF
.	TRBV5-1	TRBJ1-5	CASSLDRLDSNQPQHF
.	TRBV6-5	TRBJ2-7	CASSYQTSVGPYEQYF
.	TRBV5-1	TRBJ1-2	CASSSEGSHGYTF
TRBD1	TRBV14	TRBJ1-2	CASSQSQGGYYGYTF
TRBD2	TRBV15	TRBJ2-1	CATSRELADEQFF
TRBD2	TRBV6-5	TRBJ2-5	CASRRSRLAGPTQYF
.	TRBV27	TRBJ2-7	CASSLLTGISYEQYF
TRBD1	TRBV5-1	TRBJ2-7	CASSRYRGSSYEQYF
.	TRBV7-3	TRBJ2-3	CASSLEGYSTDTQYF
TRBD1	TRBV5-4	TRBJ2-3	CASSLPLGQGDLNTQYF
TRBD2	TRBV11-2	TRBJ2-7	CASSEKGGTSGPSFHEQYF
.	TRBV4-1	TRBJ1-2	CASSHMGGNGYTF
.	TRBV5-4	TRBJ1-1	CASRKTGNTEAFF
.	TRBV7-8	TRBJ2-1	CASSLSRTYNEQFF
TRBD1	TRBV6-4	TRBJ1-6	CASSALSQGSNSPLHF
TRBD1	TRBV5-1	TRBJ1-2	CASSLAARSPGKDRVMGYTF
.	TRBV19	TRBJ1-3	CASSDRSVSSGNTIYF
TRBD1	TRBV5-1	TRBJ2-3	CASSLDQGVGMFDTQYF
.	TRBV6-6	TRBJ2-7	CASSYSQDYEQYF
TRBD1	TRBV4-1	TRBJ2-7	CASSQEQGPYEQYF
.	TRBV6-5	TRBJ1-1	CASSLGAMNTEAFF
TRBD1	TRBV18	TRBJ1-1	CASSPPDRGRFRTEAFF
.	TRBV7-9	TRBJ1-1	CASIREMNTEAFF
TRBD1	TRBV11-3	TRBJ2-3	CASSLTRDRATDTQYF
.	TRBV2	TRBJ2-7	CASHAGERDEQYF
.	TRBV4-1	TRBJ2-7	CASSRNEEYEQYF
TRBD1	TRBV5-6	TRBJ2-3	CASSPPGTETTDTQYF
.	TRBV7-6	TRBJ2-7	CASSLRSGLSSYEQYF
TRBD2	TRBV7-9	TRBJ2-1	CASSTRGGDEQFF